The rows below give T cell receptor beta chains drawn from one sample of a study of graft-versus-host responses after intestinal transplantation. Method: immunoSEQ multiplex PCR; TCRdb's copy keeps in-frame clones and lacks some. The sample records around 18,000 clones, around 90% being singletons. The sample consisted of PBMCs, taken more than 350 days after transplant. The receptors were gathered from a human patient who received an intestinal transplant, so some T cells may come from the graft donor. Each CDR3 is given with its conserved first and last residue. Each record gives: clone size, V gene, J gene, D gene, CDR3 DNA, CDR3 protein. The D gene is left open where the match is weak. For some rows the clone size is stated as once, few or many, or as a class when expanded; others skip it.

clone_size: NA
v_call: TRBV9
j_call: TRBJ1-5
d_call: NA
cdr3_nt: TGTGCCAGCAGCGTAGGGGGGATGCTGGGTTTGCCCCAGCATTTT
cdr3_aa: CASSVGGMLGLPQHF

clone_size: once
v_call: TRBV5-1
j_call: TRBJ2-1
d_call: NA
cdr3_nt: TGCGCCAGCAGCAAGGGGACGAGCTCCTACAATGAGCAGTTCTTC
cdr3_aa: CASSKGTSSYNEQFF

clone_size: once
v_call: TRBV6-1
j_call: TRBJ2-3
d_call: TRBD2
cdr3_nt: TGTGCCAGCAGTGAGGGACTAGCGGGAGCAGATACGCAGTATTTT
cdr3_aa: CASSEGLAGADTQYF

clone_size: once
v_call: TRBV6-6
j_call: TRBJ2-7
d_call: NA
cdr3_nt: TGTGCCAGCAGTGGGAGTGCCGGGACCGAGCAGTACTTC
cdr3_aa: CASSGSAGTEQYF

clone_size: NA
v_call: TRBV5-1
j_call: TRBJ1-1
d_call: NA
cdr3_nt: TGCGCCAGCAGCCGGGAGGGGTCGACGGACGCTGAAGCTTTCTTT
cdr3_aa: CASSREGSTDAEAFF

clone_size: NA
v_call: TRBV7-2
j_call: TRBJ2-1
d_call: NA
cdr3_nt: TGTGCCAGCAGCAAGACTACAGTGTCCTACAATGAGCAGTTCTTC
cdr3_aa: CASSKTTVSYNEQFF

clone_size: NA
v_call: TRBV2
j_call: TRBJ1-3
d_call: NA
cdr3_nt: TGTGCCAGCAGGGCCGGGACATCTGGAAACACCATATATTTT
cdr3_aa: CASRAGTSGNTIYF

clone_size: NA
v_call: TRBV9
j_call: TRBJ1-3
d_call: NA
cdr3_nt: TGTGCCAGCAGCGTAGCCAGCTCTGGAAACACCATATATTTT
cdr3_aa: CASSVASSGNTIYF

clone_size: NA
v_call: TRBV9
j_call: TRBJ2-7
d_call: TRBD2
cdr3_nt: TGTGCCAGCAGCGACCCGGGACTAGCGGACCCAGGTGGCGAGCAGTACTTC
cdr3_aa: CASSDPGLADPGGEQYF

clone_size: NA
v_call: TRBV13
j_call: TRBJ2-1
d_call: TRBD2
cdr3_nt: TGTGCCAGCAGCTTAGGCGGGACTAACTCCTACAATGAGCAGTTCTTC
cdr3_aa: CASSLGGTNSYNEQFF

clone_size: NA
v_call: TRBV19
j_call: TRBJ1-1
d_call: TRBD1
cdr3_nt: TGTGCCAGTAGTCTTGGACAGGAAACTGAAGCTTTCTTT
cdr3_aa: CASSLGQETEAFF

clone_size: NA
v_call: TRBV5-1
j_call: TRBJ1-1
d_call: NA
cdr3_nt: TGCGCCAGCAGGGAAGGCCCTGAAGCTTTCTTT
cdr3_aa: CASREGPEAFF

clone_size: NA
v_call: TRBV27
j_call: TRBJ2-7
d_call: TRBD1
cdr3_nt: TGTGCCAGCAGTTTCAGTTTTTTGGACAGGGCCCACGAGCAGTACTTC
cdr3_aa: CASSFSFLDRAHEQYF

clone_size: NA
v_call: TRBV11-1
j_call: TRBJ2-7
d_call: NA
cdr3_nt: TGTGCCAGCAGCTTAGCCGGGTACGAGCAGTACTTC
cdr3_aa: CASSLAGYEQYF

clone_size: NA
v_call: TRBV5-5
j_call: TRBJ1-1
d_call: TRBD1
cdr3_nt: TGTGCCAGCAGCTTGGGGCAGGGGGCGAGCACTGAAGCTTTCTTT
cdr3_aa: CASSLGQGASTEAFF